The 4 T cell receptor beta chains given below trace back to one sample, sequenced in a study of naive and memory T cell subsets. Reverse transcription of blood and skin TCR RNA was primed at alpha and beta constant regions. One entry per CDR3 protein, called by TCRdb with MiXCR from the 5' RACE reads. The table has tens of thousands of distinct CDR3 sequences, around a quarter seen once. Whole-blood samples were roughly 2.3 ml of peripheral blood from healthy adult volunteers. These receptors came from a female donor in good health.

The table lists this clonotype with many counts. The V call is TRBV29-1, the J call TRBJ2-7; the D is unclear. Deletions cut 5 bases from V and 3 bases from J, with 11 bases between. This CDR3 contains 12 residues. Germline loops: CDR1 SQVTM, CDR2 ANQGSEA. CDR3 coding DNA: TGCAGCGTTACCAGGACCGACTACGAGCAGTACTTC. This gives the protein CSVTRTDYEQYF.

Ten or more counts support this clonotype. This chain uses TRBV20-1 with TRBJ2-5; 8 nucleotides agree with TRBD2. Per germline, CDR1 DFQATT and CDR2 SNEGSKA (reference sequence). Losses at the gene ends were 3 bases for V and 0 bases for J; bases not matched to a gene: 6. This CDR3 comprises 15 residues. CDR3 DNA: TGCAGTGCTAGTGTGGCTAGCGGGTACCAAGAGACCCAGTACTTC. Residues: CSASVASGYQETQYF.

The J gene is TRBJ2-3, the V gene TRBV7-2; TRBD2 aligns across 7 bases. J was trimmed by 6 bases and V by 6 bases; bases with no gene match: 12. CDR3 length: 15 residues. CDR1 SGHTA and CDR2 FQGNSA come from the germline V gene. In DNA form, the CDR3 reads TGTGCCAGCAGGAGCGGGGCTCTCGCCTCCGATACGCAGTATTTT. Translation: CASRSGALASDTQYF.

The sample holds a few counts of this clonotype. This chain joins TRBV20-1 and TRBJ2-7; 11 bases fit TRBD2. The germline V gene has CDR1 DFQATT and CDR2 SNEGSKA (reference sequence). The CDR3 length is 15 residues. J lost 1 base, V lost 2 bases, and 4 bases had no gene match. CDR3 loop: CSARLGTSGSYEQYF. In DNA form, the CDR3 reads TGCAGTGCTAGACTCGGGACTAGCGGATCCTACGAGCAGTACTTC.